This section outlines one TCR beta chain sequence together with its context. Its antigen remains unidentified. The CDR3 is 16 amino acids. V lost 5 bases and J lost 4, with 18 bases in between. CDR1 and CDR2 (germline): SEHNR, FQNEAQ (reference sequence). The sample originates from a study of shared clonotypes between healthy human individuals. Naive CD45RA+ and memory CD45RA-negative subsets were split from CD4+ cells. General study findings and limits: Relative to their counterparts shared across all four donors, non-shared clonotypes exhibited diminished generation probabilities. Memory subsets generally showed smaller estimated richness than naive subsets did. Donor clonotype sharing was expected to depend on sequencing depth.

Generated by immunoSEQ multiplex PCR, the TCRdb table keeps only in-frame clones and is missing some. The data hold a few million clones, with approximately 93% observed a single time. This receptor was identified in a man aged 18-30 years in good health. Some clones in this sample may be carry-over from other donors' samples. The material sequenced was naive CD4+ T cells from PBMCs. Described subset: CD45RA+ positively selected. The chain carries TRBV7-9 and TRBJ2-1; possible D gene TRBD2, 7 bases. CDR3 protein: CASSSLGGRPYNEQFF. DNA for the CDR3: TGTGCCAGCAGCAGCCTCGGGGGGCGTCCGTACAATGAGCAGTTCTTC.